This T cell receptor (beta chain) was profiled in a study of OX40 agonist ivuxolimab in advanced cancers. Study-wide results and caveats: Compared with others, partial responders at 0.1-3.0 mg/kg displayed clonal expansion among the lowest.

Details on this clone: Its matching antigen is unknown.

Between the trimmed V and J ends, which lost 0 bases and 2 bases, there was a span of 4 bases. Germline V gives CDR1 LNHDA, CDR2 SQIVND (reference sequence). CDR3 length equals 13 residues. Measured with immunoSEQ multiplex PCR; TCRdb has only the in-frame clones, and not every one. Of 45,000 to 55,000 clones in the sample, around 83% are singletons; the top ten hold about 10%. This TCR was recovered from an adult with an advanced solid tumor such as melanoma, head and neck, liver or kidney cancer. Source: CD4+ or CD8+ T cells sorted from blood, taken in a trial of the OX40 agonist ivuxolimab. The chain has TRBV19 and TRBJ2-5, with D unclear. CDR3 in amino acids: CASSIEGQETQYF. The CDR3 DNA sequence: TGTGCCAGTAGTATAGAGGGGCAAGAGACCCAGTACTTC.